The 15 T cell receptor beta chains below all came from one sample that was sequenced in a study of blood T cell repertoires in COVID-19 (dated by TCRdb to 2020 to 2021). The protocol used for the library was the immunoSEQ multiplex PCR assay. What TCRdb holds here is the immuneACCESS table cut down to in-frame rearrangements. Part of the clones is not present; checked against another copy, under half of the missing clones reflect an unresolved V gene, and the others are unexplained. The sample profile shows approximately 94,000 clones; just under 85% of them were found once. Roughly 13% of the sample is in the top ten clones. What was sequenced was peripheral blood. The receptors derive from a man between 50 and 59 years old with active or convalescent COVID-19.

This sequence joins TRBV7-8 and TRBJ1-1, with 7 nucleotides matching TRBD1. Germline V gene lookup returns CDR1 SGHVS and CDR2 FQNEAQ. J gave up 7 bases and V 5 bases, and 13 bases lay outside the gene matches. This CDR3 is built from 15 residues. The CDR3 reads CASSPRDSFVNEAFF. DNA of the CDR3: TGTGCCAGCAGCCCCCGGGACAGTTTTGTTAATGAAGCTTTCTTT.

This chain uses TRBV28 with TRBJ2-7, with D tentatively TRBD2 (6 bases). Trimming removed 2 bases from V and 4 bases from J, with 21 bases in between. Germline-derived CDR1 and CDR2 are MDHEN and SYDVKM. This CDR3 has 17 amino acids. The CDR3 sequence is CASSLGQPGTPLYEQYF. CDR3 nucleotide sequence: TGTGCCAGCAGTTTAGGTCAACCCGGGACTCCATTGTACGAGCAGTACTTC.

In nucleotides, the CDR3 is TGTGCCAGCTCATCTACGACTAGCGGGAGTGAGACCCAGTACTTC. Translation: CASSSTTSGSETQYF. This chain links TRBV18 with TRBJ2-5; 12 bases are a match to TRBD2. The CDR3 runs 15 residues. Germline CDR1 reads KGHSH; CDR2 reads LQKENI. V lost 5 bases and J lost 5; bases outside the gene matches: 6.

This chain connects TRBV5-6 to TRBJ2-3; D remains unclear. The length of the CDR3 is 11 residues. CDR1 and CDR2 from the germline V gene are SGHDT and YYEEEE. Trimming cost V 2 bases and J 6 bases, with 4 bases left between them. The CDR3 region is CASSFGDTQYF. The CDR3 DNA reads TGTGCCAGCAGCTTCGGGGATACGCAGTATTTT. The full variable domain, its missing parts supplied by reference TRBV5-6 and TRBJ2-3, is DAGVTQSPTHLIKTRGQQVTLRCSPKSGHDTVSWYQQALGQGPQFIFQYYEEEERQRGNFPDRFSGHQFPNYSSELNVNALLLGDSALYLCASSFGDTQYFGPGTRLTVL.

The chain combines TRBV27 with TRBJ2-3; D is perhaps TRBD1 (5 bases). CDR1 MNHEY and CDR2 SMNVEV come from the germline V gene (reference sequence). Trimming cost V 6 bases and J 1 base, with 14 bases left between them. The CDR3 totals 15 residues. The CDR3 nucleotides are TGTGCCAGCAGCGACCTGTGGGGCCGCACAGATACGCAGTATTTT. Residues: CASSDLWGRTDTQYF.

The table lists this clone with a few counts. The rearrangement links TRBV4-2 to TRBJ2-1; D unresolved. Germline CDR1 and CDR2: LGHNA and YNFKEQ. V gave up 4 bases and J gave up 8 bases, with 18 bases separating them. The CDR3 totals 15 residues. The CDR3 region has the DNA TGTGCCAGCAGCCTCCGAAGGTCTAGTGAGTATGAGCAGTTCTTC. This codes for CASSLRRSSEYEQFF.

This clone appeared once. The rearrangement uses TRBV28 and TRBJ1-2, with D hard to call. The CDR3 extends over 15 amino acids. Trimming stripped 2 bases from V and 0 bases from J, with 10 bases between. CDR1 is MDHEN, CDR2 SYDVKM, per germline. CDR3 loop: CASSLGVVTNYGYTF. The CDR3 nucleotides are TGTGCCAGCAGTTTAGGTGTAGTGACTAACTATGGCTACACCTTC.

This chain links TRBV15 with TRBJ2-5; D call uncertain. Germline V lookup: CDR1 LNHNV, CDR2 YYDKDF (reference sequence). The CDR3 is 14 amino acids. The V and J ends lost 1 base and 5 bases respectively, with 11 bases between them. The CDR3 is CATSRADTMETQYF. The CDR3 coding sequence is TGTGCCACCAGCAGAGCTGACACGATGGAGACCCAGTACTTC.

CDR3 in DNA: TGTGCCAGCAGCCTATCCGGGGTAGTCTTTGGGGAGCAGTACTTC. Protein: CASSLSGVVFGEQYF. V gene TRBV11-3 combines with J gene TRBJ2-7, with D perhaps matching TRBD2 (5 bases). Trimming took 5 bases from V and 7 from J, leaving 21 bases between them. Germline values: CDR1 SGHNT, CDR2 YENEEA. The CDR3 sequence is 15 residues long.

The J gene is TRBJ2-7, the V gene TRBV11-3; D gene uncertain. The germline V and J ends were trimmed by 5 bases and 3 bases, with 8 bases remaining between them. This CDR3 has 12 residues. CDR1 SGHNT and CDR2 YENEEA come from the germline V gene. CDR3 loop: CASSPADYEQYF. The CDR3 DNA reads TGTGCCAGCAGCCCTGCGGACTACGAGCAGTACTTC. Supplemented by reference TRBV11-3 and TRBJ2-7, the full variable domain reads EAGVVQSPRYKIIEKKQPVAFWCNPISGHNTLYWYLQNLGQGPELLIRYENEEAVDDSQLPKDRFSAERLKGVDSTLKIQPAELGDSAVYLCASSPADYEQYFGPGTRLTVT.

V gene TRBV5-1 combines with J gene TRBJ2-7; TRBD1 matches 12 bases. The CDR3 covers 15 residues. V trimming: 3 bases; J trimming: 5 bases; junction bases outside the gene matches: 6. Germline V lookup: CDR1 SGHRS, CDR2 YFSETQ. For the CDR3, the DNA is TGCGCCAGCAGCTATGGGACAGGGGGCGGGAACGAGCAGTACTTC. It encodes CASSYGTGGGNEQYF.

This clone has a handful of counts. The chain combines TRBV19 with TRBJ1-2; 10 nucleotides match TRBD1. J gave up 8 bases and V 6 bases, and 15 bases lay outside the gene matches. The CDR3 has 16 amino acids. Germline V lookup: CDR1 LNHDA, CDR2 SQIVND (reference sequence). The CDR3 spells CASRLGQGRWRGGYTF. The DNA for the CDR3 is TGTGCCAGTAGGTTGGGACAGGGGCGGTGGAGAGGCGGCTACACCTTC. The complete variable domain, with remaining parts taken from reference TRBV19 and TRBJ1-2, reads DGGITQSPKYLFRKEGQNVTLSCEQNLNHDAMYWYRQDPGQGLRLIYYSQIVNDFQKGDIAEGYSVSREKKESFPLTVTSAQKNPTAFYLCASRLGQGRWRGGYTFGSGTRLTVV.

V is TRBV3-1 (or the pseudogene TRBV3-2) and J is TRBJ1-1, with a possible D match to TRBD1 (6 bases). The CDR3 covers 13 residues. Trimming pared 0 bases from V and 11 bases from J, leaving 13 bases between. Germline values: CDR1 LGHDT, CDR2 YNNKEL (reference sequence). Written as DNA, the CDR3 is TGTGCCAGCAGCCAAGAATTCGGCGGGGGCGCTTTCTTT. As protein: CASSQEFGGGAFF.

The genes are TRBV21-1 and TRBJ2-7; no check of the table's D call, TRBD1, against the DNA was made. TRBV21-1 is a recognized pseudogene. CDR3 length: 15 amino acids. This chain's CDR3 is CASSKYLDRGYEQYF. CDR3 nucleotides: TGTGCCAGCAGCAAATATTTGGACAGGGGGTACGAGCAGTACTTC.

The chain recombines TRBV5-4 with TRBJ2-3; D is perhaps TRBD2 (6 bases). Trimming took 1 base from V and 4 from J, leaving 13 bases between them. This CDR3 contains 15 residues. Germline-derived CDR1 and CDR2 are SGHNT and YYREEE (reference sequence). CDR3 sequence: CASSLSRTTSDTQYF. In DNA, the CDR3 is TGTGCCAGCAGCTTGTCCAGGACTACCTCAGATACGCAGTATTTT.